Detailed here is one TCR beta chain. This clonotype was seen a few times. What this receptor recognizes is not known. Base-call qualities are not available, and no considerably larger clone is one nucleotide away. The data stem from a study of regulatory T cells in long-lasting Graves disease (dated by TCRdb to the early 2020s). Broadly, across the study: In the newly diagnosed Graves' disease group, patients had been taking antithyroid drugs for less than 3 months. Patients with persistent Graves' disease were compared with patients with newly diagnosed Graves' disease using TCR sequencing and RNA sequencing of peripheral blood. The study was conducted in China and was registered as a clinical trial. A total of roughly 33 samples were covered by TCR sequencing, comprising some 13 persistent and about 20 newly diagnosed Graves' disease patients. Points the paper makes about the study in general: Compared with newly diagnosed patients, persistent Graves' disease patients had lower TCR Shannon entropy and fewer highly expanded clones, which suggests clonal expansion. Preferential use of TRBV28, TRBJ1-2 and TRBJ2-5 was observed in persistent disease, whereas TRBV20-1 and TRBJ2-1 were favored in newly diagnosed disease. The authors noted that the small sample size was a limitation that may lower accuracy. Sequencing and analysis were limited to the TCR beta chain. More public clonotypes were shared among persistent patients (more than 2,500) than among newly diagnosed patients (966). Peripheral blood alone was examined, since thyroid tissue, which constituted the primary lesion, could not be accessed.

The germline V gene (reference sequence) supplies CDR1 LGHDT and CDR2 YNNKEL. At the junction V is shortened by 1 base and J by 3 bases, with 13 bases in between. The CDR3 spans 15 residues, from the cysteine through the phenylalanine. The retained sequence is limited to the CDR3, 45 bases, with the frame set at the first base. Interpreted using the paper, the time point label stands for: newly diagnosed GD, antithyroid drugs for less than 3 months. RNA was extracted from PBMCs in TRIzol for both TCR sequencing and RNA sequencing. The diagnosis of Graves' disease was made according to American Thyroid Association guidelines. Patients were recruited from an endocrinology department in Xi'an, China. Each patient gave approximately 10 milliliters of peripheral blood, collected in an EDTA anticoagulant tube. Ficoll Paque Plus density gradient separation was used to isolate PBMCs, and no additional T cell sorting was done. An Agilent 2100 Bioanalyzer and agarose gel were used to check RNA quality, while a NanoDrop 2000 measured RNA concentration.

Library construction relied on multiplex PCR. Sequencing instrument: Illumina HiSeq 4000. CDR3 regions were amplified by Arm-PCR with iRepertoire HTBI primers to construct TCR beta libraries. Gel purification was performed on PCR products prior to sequencing. The paper's data handling went like this. A total of around 59 TRBV and some 15 TRBJ segments were identified across samples and were used for gene usage analysis of CDR3 amino acid clonotypes. COPE and FqMerger were used to merge filtered high-quality paired reads into contigs. BLAST was used to align contigs to the IMGT TRBV, TRBD and TRBJ reference genes, and CDR3 was defined following IMGT. Highly expanded clones were defined as clonotypes with a frequency above 0.1%. Repertoire diversity was measured by Shannon entropy, and V-J evenness by the Gini coefficient. Clonotypes shared by more than one individual were considered public. TCRdb cleaned the public reads at Q25 with fastp, built clones with MiXCR and kept in-frame beta chains. CDR3 protein sequences are deduplicated, and each keeps its most common genes and DNA. TCRdb, rather than the study authors, made the V and J calls. This sample comprises over 450,000 distinct CDR3 sequences, about 12% of them detected only once. The ten largest account for more than 8% of the sample.

These sequences were also reported in another study, on T cells in Graves' hyperthyroidism and ophthalmopathy. The second study, in turn, reports: A patient counted as having stable Graves' hyperthyroidism if no progression to ophthalmopathy occurred over 18 months of follow-up. Hyperthyroidism patients were newly diagnosed, with disease duration under 2 months, and aged 18 to 65 years. Patients with uncontrolled infections, other autoimmune diseases, pregnancy or lactation were excluded. Clinical symptoms, serum thyroxine and TRAb, thyroid ultrasound, and orbital computed tomography formed the basis for the diagnoses. The TCR CDR3 was subjected to a first round of RT-PCR using the HTBI primer set and the Qiagen OneStep RT-PCR kit. Blood samples also contained most of the expanded thyroid clonotypes (frequency above 0.001), which suggests that blood repertoires may reflect thyroid immune responses. A model built on a 13 V-J signature distinguished ophthalmopathy from stable hyperthyroidism, reaching approximately 89% sensitivity and around 81% specificity in cross-validation and 80%/75% in testing. In validation, the model predicted progression to ophthalmopathy a median of about 6.8 months before onset, with over 55% sensitivity and 72.22% specificity. A discovery cohort of about 95 patients, 43 with Graves' ophthalmopathy and about 58 with stable Graves' hyperthyroidism, was used to find distinguishing TCR V-J signatures. Prospective prediction of ophthalmopathy was tested in an independent validation cohort consisting of 18 hyperthyroidism patients and 17 patients who later progressed to ophthalmopathy. The roughly 100 discovery patients were randomly divided into training and test sets at a 7:3 ratio. Thyroid tissue and blood T-cell repertoires from about 6 Graves' hyperthyroidism patients were also compared in the study. Following sampling, methimazole starting at 30 mg daily was given to hyperthyroidism patients, and high-dose intravenous methylprednisolone was given to ophthalmopathy patients. A second multiplex PCR round built the libraries, followed by size selection and purification. Libraries were sequenced paired-end with 100 bp reads on an Illumina HiSeq2000. SOAPnuke was used to process the raw data, removing reads that contained adapters or uncalled bases, had a mean Phred below 15, or lacked an exact match to the constant primer or identifier. COPE v1.2.5 was used to merge high-quality paired reads, and clonotypes were defined as unique nucleotide sequences. Clonotypes were aligned to IMGT TRBV, TRBD and TRBJ reference segments using MiTCR v1.1. Only V-J combinations with frequency above 0.0001, covering roughly 99% of repertoires, were analysed. A TCS score was defined as the ratio between F50 (clonal expansion) and ExV (chaos), using BLOSUM62-based TCRdist between CDR3 peptides within each V-J. Welch's t-statistics and random forest reduced some 510 V-J features to 13, which were used in a naive Bayes classifier (R e1071). No statistical method was used to set the sample size in advance, and investigators knew the group allocation. The paper reports TCR Vbeta CDR3 sequencing of roughly 140 peripheral blood samples: 40 to 45 ophthalmopathy, over 70 hyperthyroidism and approximately 17 progressor patients.

This specimen consisted of peripheral blood mononuclear cells (PBMCs), obtained at new diagnosis, from a patient treated with antithyroid drugs. The receptor chain draws on TRBV3-1 and TRBJ2-7, with TRBD1 as a weak D call on 5 bases. The sequence was collected from a woman aged 30 to 39 with Graves disease. Donor details come from another sample of the same person, matched by shared clones. The CDR3 in this case is CASSQVKTENYEQYF. In nucleotides, the sequence is TGTGCCAGCAGCCAAGTGAAGACAGAGAACTACGAGCAGTACTTC.